The next 9 T cell receptor beta chains were all read from a single sample in a study of regulatory T cells in long-lasting Graves disease. To make TCR beta libraries, researchers used iRepertoire HTBI primers and Arm-PCR of CDR3 regions. TCRdb ran MiXCR on the multiplex PCR reads and lists one entry per CDR3 protein. The data show some 440,000 distinct CDR3 sequences, less than 25% seen once. Time point meaning: persistent/refractory GD, antithyroid drugs over 5 years with positive TRAb. Extracted RNA from PBMCs served as the source of the TCR library. Sequencing was performed on peripheral blood mononuclear cells (PBMCs), taken when the disease was refractory, from a patient treated with antithyroid drugs. These receptors originate from a female donor with Graves disease.

This clonotype was seen repeatedly, ten times or more. V gene TRBV6-5 combines with J gene TRBJ2-7, with 7 bases identical to TRBD1. CDR1 and CDR2 (germline): MNHEY, SVGAGI. This CDR3 spans 15 amino acids. V was pared by 0 bases and J by 2 bases, with 4 bases of the junction left unmatched. This chain's CDR3 is CASSYSGTVPYEQYF. As DNA, the CDR3 is TGTGCCAGCAGTTACTCTGGGACAGTTCCCTACGAGCAGTACTTC.

The chain uses TRBV5-1 and TRBJ2-7; D is unclear. Trimming took 4 bases from V and 3 from J, leaving 14 bases between them. Germline values: CDR1 SGHRS, CDR2 YFSETQ. This CDR3 spans 14 amino acids. The CDR3 DNA reads as TGCGCCAGCAGCCCCCGGGCCACAAACTACGAGCAGTACTTC. Its protein is CASSPRATNYEQYF.

This clonotype has at least ten counts. The rearrangement uses TRBV10-3 and TRBJ1-2, with D possibly TRBD1 on 6 matching bases. V lost 0 bases and J 3 bases, leaving 23 bases between the germline ends. There are 19 residues in the CDR3. Germline V CDR1 and CDR2: ENHRY, SYGVKD. The CDR3 sequence is CAISESEQGTIWPYYGYTF. DNA for the CDR3: TGTGCCATCAGTGAGTCCGAACAGGGCACTATATGGCCCTACTATGGCTACACCTTC.

The gene calls are TRBV6-1 and TRBJ1-1; unclear D gene. Germline loops: CDR1 MNHNS, CDR2 SASEGT. V lost 6 bases to trimming and J lost 1 base, with 9 bases between them. The CDR3 runs 13 residues. The DNA of the CDR3 is TGTGCCAGCAGCCCCTTCAAGAACACTGAAGCTTTCTTT. Its translation is CASSPFKNTEAFF.

Comment on this clonotype: A much bigger clone sits one base away, suggesting this may be a read error. The J gene is TRBJ1-2, the V gene TRBV10-3; 7 bases fit TRBD1. The ends lost 3 bases at V and 7 bases at J; junction bases unmatched: 8. The CDR3 consists of 14 residues. Germline-derived CDR1 and CDR2 are ENHRY and SYGVKD. CDR3 sequence: CAISERQGSCGYTF. As DNA, the CDR3 is TGTGCCATCAGTGAACGACAGGGAAGCTGTGGCTACACCTTC.

This clonotype was seen repeatedly, ten times or more. The V call is TRBV15, the J call TRBJ2-7; D remains unclear. Germline V gene sequence: CDR1 LNHNV, CDR2 YYDKDF (reference sequence). V lost 3 bases, J lost 2 bases, and 8 bases lay in between. This CDR3 comprises 13 residues. The CDR3 protein is CATSRTATYEQYF. CDR3 nucleotides: TGTGCCACCAGCAGGACGGCAACCTACGAGCAGTACTTC.

This chain joins TRBV7-9 and TRBJ1-3; 7 nucleotides agree with TRBD1. V was clipped by 5 bases and J by 6 bases; unmatched bases: 7. This CDR3 contains 14 residues. Germline CDR1 and CDR2: SEHNR and FQNEAQ (reference sequence). The CDR3 DNA reads as TGTGCCAGCAGCCCTCCGACAGGGTTAAACACCATATATTTT. The encoded protein is CASSPPTGLNTIYF.

This clonotype showed up many times. The V and J genes are TRBV10-3 and TRBJ2-5; a possible D gene is TRBD1 (6 bases). The V gene's germline CDR1 is ENHRY and CDR2 SYGVKD. This CDR3 is built from 13 residues. The V end lost 1 base, the J end lost 7 bases, and 10 bases lay between the germline ends. The CDR3 DNA reads as TGTGCCATCAGTGAGTACAGGGTAGGGACCCAGTACTTC. Its translation is CAISEYRVGTQYF.

This clonotype showed up many times. The chain couples TRBV28 to TRBJ2-7, with 10 nucleotides matching TRBD2. Germline CDR1 is MDHEN and CDR2 is SYDVKM. The CDR3 has 14 residues. The junction had 5 bases not matched to a gene; V was cut back by 5 bases and J by 4 bases. CDR3 protein: CASSALAGRYEQYF. In DNA form, the CDR3 reads TGTGCCAGCAGTGCACTAGCGGGGAGGTACGAGCAGTACTTC.